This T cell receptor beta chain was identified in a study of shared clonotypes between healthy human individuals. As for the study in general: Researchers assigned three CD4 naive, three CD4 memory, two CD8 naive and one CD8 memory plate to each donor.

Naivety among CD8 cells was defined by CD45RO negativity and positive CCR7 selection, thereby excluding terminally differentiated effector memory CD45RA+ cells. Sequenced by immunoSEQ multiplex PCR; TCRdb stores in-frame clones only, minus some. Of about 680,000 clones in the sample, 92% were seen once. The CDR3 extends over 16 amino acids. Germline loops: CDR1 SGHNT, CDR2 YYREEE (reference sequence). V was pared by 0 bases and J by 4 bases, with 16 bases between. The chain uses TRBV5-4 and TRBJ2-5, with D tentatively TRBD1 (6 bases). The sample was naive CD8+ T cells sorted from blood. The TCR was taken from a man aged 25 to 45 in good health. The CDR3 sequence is CASSLGAGGEGETQYF. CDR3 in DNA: TGTGCCAGCAGCTTGGGGGCTGGGGGCGAGGGAGAGACCCAGTACTTC.